This T cell receptor (beta chain) appears in the sequencing data of a study of blood T cell repertoires in COVID-19. About the study: Both acute and convalescent COVID-19 samples were obtained from the United States, Italy and Spain. Sources were T cells, B-cell-depleted T cells, or PBMCs; the material itself was cDNA or gDNA.

As handled by the study authors: Reference gene primers were amplified, and this amplification served to estimate nucleated cell counts. Sequenced by immunoSEQ multiplex PCR; TCRdb stores in-frame clones only, minus some. V, J and clone size reflect that table, while D and trimming were determined from the DNA. The sample lists 180,000 or so clones; approximately 85% were seen once. Between the trimmed V and J ends, which lost 2 bases and 1 base, there was a span of 9 bases. The CDR3 contains 13 residues. Germline CDR1 is GTSNPN and CDR2 is SVGIG (reference sequence). The gene calls are TRBV30 and TRBJ2-7; possible D gene TRBD2, 6 bases. Sequencing was done on a sample of peripheral blood. The origin of this receptor is an elderly woman with acute or convalescent COVID-19. The CDR3 DNA follows: TGTGCCTGGAGTCCGGGACTGTCCTACGAGCAGTACTTC. This translates into CAWSPGLSYEQYF.